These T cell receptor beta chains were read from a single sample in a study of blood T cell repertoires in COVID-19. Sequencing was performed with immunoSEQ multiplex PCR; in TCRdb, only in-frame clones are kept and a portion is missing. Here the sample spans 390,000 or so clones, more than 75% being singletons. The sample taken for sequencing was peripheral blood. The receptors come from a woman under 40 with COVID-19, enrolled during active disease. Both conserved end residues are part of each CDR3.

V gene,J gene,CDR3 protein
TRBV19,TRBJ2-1,CASSIRLSGGGDTYNEQFF
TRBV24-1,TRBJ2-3,CATSQESSGSTDTQYF
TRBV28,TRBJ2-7,CASSSLLRDPGSYEQYF
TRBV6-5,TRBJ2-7,CASSSRSYEQYF
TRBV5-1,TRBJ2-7,CASSLYPLDSLGSAEQYF
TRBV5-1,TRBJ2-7,CASSPGHPSYEQYF
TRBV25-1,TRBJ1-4,CASSVAGRGEKLFF
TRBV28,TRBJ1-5,CASSLPTAGALNQPQHF
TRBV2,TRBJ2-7,CASSESRPRDRASYEQYF
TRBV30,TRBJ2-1,CAWTGLAGSYNEQFF
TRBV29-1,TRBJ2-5,CSVGGLAPETQYF
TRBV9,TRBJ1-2,CASSVGGRDRGYGYTF
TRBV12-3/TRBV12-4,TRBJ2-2,CASSSSNTGELFF
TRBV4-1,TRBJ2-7,CASRSRAGEQYF
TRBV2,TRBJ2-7,CASSRTSGNYEQYF
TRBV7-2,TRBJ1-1,CASARGSYTEAFF